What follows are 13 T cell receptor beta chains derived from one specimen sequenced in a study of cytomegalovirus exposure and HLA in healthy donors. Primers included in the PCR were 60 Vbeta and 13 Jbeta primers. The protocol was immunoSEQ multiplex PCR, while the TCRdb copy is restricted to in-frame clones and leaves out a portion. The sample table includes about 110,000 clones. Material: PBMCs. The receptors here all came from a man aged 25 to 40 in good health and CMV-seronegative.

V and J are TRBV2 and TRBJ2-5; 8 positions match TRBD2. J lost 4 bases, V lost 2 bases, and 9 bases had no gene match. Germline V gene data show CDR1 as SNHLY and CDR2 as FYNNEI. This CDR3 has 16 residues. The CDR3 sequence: CASSEIDGGGIETQYF. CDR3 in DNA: TGTGCCAGCAGTGAAATAGACGGCGGGGGGATAGAGACCCAGTACTTC.

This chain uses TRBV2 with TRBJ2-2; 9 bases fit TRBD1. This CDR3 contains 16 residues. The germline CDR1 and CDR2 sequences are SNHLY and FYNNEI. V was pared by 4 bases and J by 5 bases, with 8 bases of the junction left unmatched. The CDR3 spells CASSVYRGRGTGELFF. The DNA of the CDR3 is TGTGCCAGCAGTGTATACAGGGGGCGCGGGACCGGGGAGCTGTTTTTT.

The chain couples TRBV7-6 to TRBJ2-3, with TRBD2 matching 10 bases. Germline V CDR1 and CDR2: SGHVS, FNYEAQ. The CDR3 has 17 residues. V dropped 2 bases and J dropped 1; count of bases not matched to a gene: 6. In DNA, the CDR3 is TGTGCCAGCAGCTTATATCCTAGCGGGGGAGGCACAGATACGCAGTATTTT. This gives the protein CASSLYPSGGGTDTQYF.

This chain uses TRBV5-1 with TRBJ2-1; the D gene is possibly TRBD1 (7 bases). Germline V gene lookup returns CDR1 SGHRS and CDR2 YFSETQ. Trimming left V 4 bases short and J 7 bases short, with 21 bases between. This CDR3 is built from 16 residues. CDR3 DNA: TGCGCCAGCAGCCTCCTAGTTGGACAGGCGGGGAATGAGCAGTTCTTC. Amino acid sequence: CASSLLVGQAGNEQFF.

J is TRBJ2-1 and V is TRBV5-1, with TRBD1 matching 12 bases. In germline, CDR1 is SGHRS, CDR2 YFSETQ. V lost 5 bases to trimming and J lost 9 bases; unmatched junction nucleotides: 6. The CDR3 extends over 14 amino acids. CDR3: CASRAGTGGFEQFF. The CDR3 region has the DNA TGCGCCAGCAGAGCGGGGACAGGGGGCTTTGAGCAGTTCTTC.

The CDR3 here is CASSIGGASDTQYF. CDR3 sequence (DNA): TGTGCCAGTAGTATTGGGGGGGCCTCGGATACGCAGTATTTT. The V call is TRBV19, the J call TRBJ2-3; the D gene is possibly TRBD2 (7 bases). This CDR3 is 14 amino acids long. CDR1 and CDR2 (germline): LNHDA, SQIVND (reference sequence). V lost 3 bases to trimming and J lost 6 bases, with 13 bases between them.

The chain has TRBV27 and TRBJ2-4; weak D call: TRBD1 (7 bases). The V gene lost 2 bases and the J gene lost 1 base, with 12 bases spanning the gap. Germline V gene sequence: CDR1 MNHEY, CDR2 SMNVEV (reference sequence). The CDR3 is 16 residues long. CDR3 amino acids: CASSLTTGRAKNIQYF. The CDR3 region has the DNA TGTGCCAGCAGTTTAACGACAGGGAGGGCCAAAAACATTCAGTACTTC.

CDR3 DNA sequence: TGTGCCAGCAGCCAAGGCCAAGGGGCGGGGGAAGAGACCCAGTACTTC. Its protein product is CASSQGQGAGEETQYF. The V gene is TRBV4-2, the J gene TRBJ2-5; 7 positions match TRBD2. This CDR3 spans 16 amino acids. Germline-derived CDR1 and CDR2 are LGHNA and YNFKEQ. Trimming took 1 base from V and 3 from J; bases not matched to a gene: 8.

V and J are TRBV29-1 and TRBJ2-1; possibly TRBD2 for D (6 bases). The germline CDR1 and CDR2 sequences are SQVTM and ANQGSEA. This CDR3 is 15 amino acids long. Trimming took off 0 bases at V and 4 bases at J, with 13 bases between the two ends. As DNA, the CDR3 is TGCAGCGTTGAAGATCCGGGGGATACGTACAATGAGCAGTTCTTC. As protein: CSVEDPGDTYNEQFF.

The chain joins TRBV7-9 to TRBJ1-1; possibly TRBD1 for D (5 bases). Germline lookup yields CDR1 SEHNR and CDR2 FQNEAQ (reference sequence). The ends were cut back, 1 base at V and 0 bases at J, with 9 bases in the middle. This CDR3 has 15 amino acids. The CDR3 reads CASSLGGDLNTEAFF. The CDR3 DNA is TGTGCCAGCAGCTTAGGGGGGGACCTGAACACTGAAGCTTTCTTT.

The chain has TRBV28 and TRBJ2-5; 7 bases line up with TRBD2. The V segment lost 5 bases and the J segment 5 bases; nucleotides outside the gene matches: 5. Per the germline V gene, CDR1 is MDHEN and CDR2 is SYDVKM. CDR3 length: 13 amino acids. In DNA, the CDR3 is TGTGCCAGCAGTCCCCGGGGGGTGGAGACCCAGTACTTC. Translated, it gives CASSPRGVETQYF.

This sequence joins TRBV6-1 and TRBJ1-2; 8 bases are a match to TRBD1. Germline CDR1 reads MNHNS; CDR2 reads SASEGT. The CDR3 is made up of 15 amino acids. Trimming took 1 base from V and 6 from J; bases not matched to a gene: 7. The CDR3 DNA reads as TGTGCCAGCAGTGAAGGGCGGTCAGGGGGCGATGGCTACACCTTC. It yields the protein CASSEGRSGGDGYTF.

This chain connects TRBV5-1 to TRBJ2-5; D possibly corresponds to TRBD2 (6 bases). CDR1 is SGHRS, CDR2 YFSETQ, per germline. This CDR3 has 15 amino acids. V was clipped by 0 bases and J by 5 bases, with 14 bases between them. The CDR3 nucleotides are TGCGCCAGCAGCTTGGAGGGAGGATTGAAGGAGACCCAGTACTTC. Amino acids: CASSLEGGLKETQYF.